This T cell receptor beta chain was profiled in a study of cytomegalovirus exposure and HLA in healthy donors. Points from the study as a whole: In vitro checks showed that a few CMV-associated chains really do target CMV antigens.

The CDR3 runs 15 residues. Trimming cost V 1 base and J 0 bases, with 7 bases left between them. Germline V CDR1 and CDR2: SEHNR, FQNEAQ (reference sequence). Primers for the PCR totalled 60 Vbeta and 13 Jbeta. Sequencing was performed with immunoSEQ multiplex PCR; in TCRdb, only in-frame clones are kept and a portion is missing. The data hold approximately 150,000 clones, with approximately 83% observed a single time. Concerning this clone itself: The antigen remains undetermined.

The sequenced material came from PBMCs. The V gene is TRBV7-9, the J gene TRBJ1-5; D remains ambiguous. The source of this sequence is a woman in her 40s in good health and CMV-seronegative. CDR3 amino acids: CASSLGGYSNQPQHF. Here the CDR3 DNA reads TGTGCCAGCAGCTTAGGAGGGTATAGCAATCAGCCCCAGCATTTT.